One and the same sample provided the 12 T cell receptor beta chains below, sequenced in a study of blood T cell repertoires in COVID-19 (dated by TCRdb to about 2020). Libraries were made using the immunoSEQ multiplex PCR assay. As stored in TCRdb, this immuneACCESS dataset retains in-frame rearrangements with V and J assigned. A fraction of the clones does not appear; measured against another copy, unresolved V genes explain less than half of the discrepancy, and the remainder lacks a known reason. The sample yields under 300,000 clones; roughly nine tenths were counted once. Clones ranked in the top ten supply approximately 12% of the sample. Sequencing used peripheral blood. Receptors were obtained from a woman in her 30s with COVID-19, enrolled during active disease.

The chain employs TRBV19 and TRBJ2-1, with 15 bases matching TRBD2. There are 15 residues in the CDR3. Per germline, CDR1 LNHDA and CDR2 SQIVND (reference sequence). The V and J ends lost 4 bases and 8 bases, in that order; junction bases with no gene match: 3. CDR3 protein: CASSKGLAGGYEQFF. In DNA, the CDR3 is TGTGCCAGTAGTAAGGGACTAGCGGGGGGATATGAGCAGTTCTTC.

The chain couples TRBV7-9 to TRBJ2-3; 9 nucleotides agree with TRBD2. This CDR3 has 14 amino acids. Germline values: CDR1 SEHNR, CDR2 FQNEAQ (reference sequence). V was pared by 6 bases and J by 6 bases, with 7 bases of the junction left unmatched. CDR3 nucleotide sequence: TGTGCCAGCAGTCCAAGCGGGGGGTCTGATACGCAGTATTTT. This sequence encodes CASSPSGGSDTQYF. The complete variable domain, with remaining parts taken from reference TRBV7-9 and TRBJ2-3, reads DTGVSQNPRHKITKRGQNVTFRCDPISEHNRLYWYRQTLGQGPEFLTYFQNEAQLEKSRLLSDRFSAERPKGSFSTLEIQRTEQGDSAMYLCASSPSGGSDTQYFGPGTRLTVL.

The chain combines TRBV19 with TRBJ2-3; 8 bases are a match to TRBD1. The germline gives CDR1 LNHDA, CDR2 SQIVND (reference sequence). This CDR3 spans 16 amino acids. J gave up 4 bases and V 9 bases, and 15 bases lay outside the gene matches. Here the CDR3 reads CASQKGTGVSADTQYF. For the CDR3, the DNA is TGTGCCAGCCAAAAGGGGACAGGCGTTAGCGCAGATACGCAGTATTTT.

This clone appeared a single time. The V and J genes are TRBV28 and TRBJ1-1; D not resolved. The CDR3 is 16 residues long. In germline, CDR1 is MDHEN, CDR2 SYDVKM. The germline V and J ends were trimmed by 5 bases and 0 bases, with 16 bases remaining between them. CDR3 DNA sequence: TGTGCCAGCAGTACCCCCCACGAGGGAGTGAACACTGAAGCTTTCTTT. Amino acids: CASSTPHEGVNTEAFF.

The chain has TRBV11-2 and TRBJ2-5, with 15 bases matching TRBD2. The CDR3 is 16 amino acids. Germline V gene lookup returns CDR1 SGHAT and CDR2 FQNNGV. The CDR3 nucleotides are TGTGCTAGTAACGGACTAGCGGGGGGGCCCCAAGAGACCCAGTACTTC. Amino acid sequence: CASNGLAGGPQETQYF.

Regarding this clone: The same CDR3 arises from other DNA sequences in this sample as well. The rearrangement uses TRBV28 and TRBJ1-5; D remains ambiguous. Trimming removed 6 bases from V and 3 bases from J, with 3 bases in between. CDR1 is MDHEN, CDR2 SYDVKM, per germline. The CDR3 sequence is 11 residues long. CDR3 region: CASSLNQPQHF. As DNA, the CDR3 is TGTGCCAGCAGCCTCAATCAGCCCCAGCATTTT.

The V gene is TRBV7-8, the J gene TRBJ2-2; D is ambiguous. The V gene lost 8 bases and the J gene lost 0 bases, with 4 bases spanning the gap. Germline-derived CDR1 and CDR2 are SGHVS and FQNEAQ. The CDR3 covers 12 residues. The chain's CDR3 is CASYSNTGELFF. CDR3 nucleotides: TGTGCCAGCTACTCGAACACCGGGGAGCTGTTTTTT.

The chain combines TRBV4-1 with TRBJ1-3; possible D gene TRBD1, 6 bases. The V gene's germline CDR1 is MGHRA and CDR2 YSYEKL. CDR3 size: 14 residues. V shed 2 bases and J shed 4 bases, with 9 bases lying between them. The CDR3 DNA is TGCGCCAGCAGCCAACAGGGGTGGGGAAACACCATATATTTT. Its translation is CASSQQGWGNTIYF.

DNA for the CDR3: TGTGCCAGCAGTTACCCAGGGCAGGATGGCTACACCTTC. Its protein product is CASSYPGQDGYTF. The chain carries TRBV6-5 and TRBJ1-2, with D possibly matching TRBD1 (5 bases). With 2 bases removed from V and 6 bases from J, the gap between germline ends came to 10 bases. CDR3 length equals 13 residues. Germline V CDR1 and CDR2: MNHEY, SVGAGI.

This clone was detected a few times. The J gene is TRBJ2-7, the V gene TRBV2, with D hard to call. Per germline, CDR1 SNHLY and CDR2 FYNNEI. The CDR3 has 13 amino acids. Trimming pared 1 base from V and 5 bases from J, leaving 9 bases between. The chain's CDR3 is CASSEEVANEQYF. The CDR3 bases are TGTGCCAGCAGTGAAGAGGTAGCAAACGAGCAGTACTTC.

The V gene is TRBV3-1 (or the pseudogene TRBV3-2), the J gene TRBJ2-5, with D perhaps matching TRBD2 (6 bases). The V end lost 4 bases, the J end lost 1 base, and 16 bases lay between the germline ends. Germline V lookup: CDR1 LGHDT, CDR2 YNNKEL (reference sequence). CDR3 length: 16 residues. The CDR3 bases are TGTGCCAGCAGCCGGAGGCTGGGGGGTAGCCAAGAGACCCAGTACTTC. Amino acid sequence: CASSRRLGGSQETQYF.

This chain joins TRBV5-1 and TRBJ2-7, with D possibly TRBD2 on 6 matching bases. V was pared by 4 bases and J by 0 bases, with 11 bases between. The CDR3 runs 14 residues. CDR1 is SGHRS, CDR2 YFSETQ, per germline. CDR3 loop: CASSRTMNSYEQYF. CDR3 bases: TGCGCCAGCAGCCGGACTATGAACTCCTACGAGCAGTACTTC.